Listed here are 3 T cell receptor beta chains from one sample, sequenced in a study of Tregs in tolerant kidney transplant recipients. Clones were sequenced by immunoSEQ multiplex PCR, and TCRdb holds only the in-frame ones, with some missing. The table has 92,000 or so clones, more than 80% seen once. Sequenced input: CD8+ T cells from blood. The origin of the receptors is a human donor in good health.

This chain connects TRBV6-1 to TRBJ2-5; D is possibly TRBD1 or TRBD2 (6 bases each). Trimming took off 1 base at V and 3 bases at J, with 27 bases between the two ends. CDR1 MNHNS and CDR2 SASEGT come from the germline V gene. This CDR3 spans 20 amino acids. CDR3 sequence (DNA): TGTGCCAGCAGTGAAGAAGGTGGAGGGGGGTTCATTGGGGCCAAAGAGACCCAGTACTTC. Its translation is CASSEEGGGGFIGAKETQYF.

V is TRBV27 and J is TRBJ2-6; possibly TRBD1 for D (5 bases). Per germline, CDR1 MNHEY and CDR2 SMNVEV (reference sequence). Trimming left V 2 bases short and J 1 base short, with 9 bases between. This CDR3 has 16 residues. CDR3 sequence (DNA): TGTGCCAGCAGTTTAAGTGCAGGGTCTGGGGCCAACGTCCTGACTTTC. It specifies CASSLSAGSGANVLTF.

V and J are TRBV7-8 and TRBJ2-2; 8 bases map to TRBD2. Germline lookup yields CDR1 SGHVS and CDR2 FQNEAQ. V lost 5 bases, J lost 2 bases, and 7 bases stayed unmatched. The CDR3 totals 16 residues. The CDR3 DNA is TGTGCCAGCAGCAAACAGCGGGGGCTCAACACCGGGGAGCTGTTTTTT. Amino acid sequence: CASSKQRGLNTGELFF. The full variable domain, in which reference TRBV7-8 and TRBJ2-2 provide the parts outside the CDR3, is GAGVSQSPRYKVAKRGQDVALRCDPISGHVSLFWYQQALGQGPEFLTYFQNEAQLDKSGLPSDRFFAERPEGSVSTLKIQRTQQEDSAVYLCASSKQRGLNTGELFFGEGSRLTVL.